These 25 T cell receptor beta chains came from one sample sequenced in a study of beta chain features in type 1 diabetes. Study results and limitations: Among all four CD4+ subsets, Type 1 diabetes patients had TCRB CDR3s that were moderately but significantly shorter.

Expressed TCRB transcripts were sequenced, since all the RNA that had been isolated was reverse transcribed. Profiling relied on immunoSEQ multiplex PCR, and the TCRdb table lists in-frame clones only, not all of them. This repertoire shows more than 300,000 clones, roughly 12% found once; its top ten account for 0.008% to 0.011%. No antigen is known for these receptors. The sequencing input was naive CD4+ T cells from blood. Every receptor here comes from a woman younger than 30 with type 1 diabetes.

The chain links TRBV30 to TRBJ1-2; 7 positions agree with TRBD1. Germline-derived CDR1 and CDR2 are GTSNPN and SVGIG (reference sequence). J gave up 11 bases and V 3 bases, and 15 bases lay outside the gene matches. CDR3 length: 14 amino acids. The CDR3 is CAWSALFPRGNYTF. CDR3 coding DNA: TGTGCCTGGAGCGCGTTATTCCCCAGGGGGAATTACACCTTC.

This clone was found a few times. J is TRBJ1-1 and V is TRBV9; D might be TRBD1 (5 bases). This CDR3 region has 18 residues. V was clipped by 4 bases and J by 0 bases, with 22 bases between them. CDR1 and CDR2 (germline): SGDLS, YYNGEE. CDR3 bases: TGTGCCAGCAGCCCTCAAATGATAGGACAACGGCTGAACACTGAAGCTTTCTTT. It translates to CASSPQMIGQRLNTEAFF.

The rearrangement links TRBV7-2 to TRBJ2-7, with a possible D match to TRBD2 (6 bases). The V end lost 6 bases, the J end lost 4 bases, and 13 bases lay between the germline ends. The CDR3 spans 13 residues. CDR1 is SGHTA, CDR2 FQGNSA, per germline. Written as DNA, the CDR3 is TGTGCCAGCAGTACGGTCGGGGGTTACGAGCAGTACTTC. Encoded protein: CASSTVGGYEQYF.

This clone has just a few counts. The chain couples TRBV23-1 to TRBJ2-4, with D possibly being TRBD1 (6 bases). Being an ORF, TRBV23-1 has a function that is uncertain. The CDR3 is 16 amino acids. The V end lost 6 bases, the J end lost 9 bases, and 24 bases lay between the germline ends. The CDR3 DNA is TGCGCCAGCAGAGACGCCGGGACACCCATCCTAAGCATTCAGTACTTC. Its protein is CASRDAGTPILSIQYF.

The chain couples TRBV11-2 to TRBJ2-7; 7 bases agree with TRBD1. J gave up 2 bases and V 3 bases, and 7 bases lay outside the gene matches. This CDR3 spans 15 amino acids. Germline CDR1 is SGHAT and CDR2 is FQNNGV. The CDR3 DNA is TGTGCCAGCAGCTTGGGCTGGGACAGCCCCTACGAGCAGTACTTC. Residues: CASSLGWDSPYEQYF.

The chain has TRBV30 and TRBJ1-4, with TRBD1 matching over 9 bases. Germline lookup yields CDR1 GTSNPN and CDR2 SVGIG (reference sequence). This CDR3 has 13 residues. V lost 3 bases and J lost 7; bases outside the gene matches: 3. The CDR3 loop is CAWSAQGAEKLFF. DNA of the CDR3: TGTGCCTGGAGCGCACAGGGGGCTGAAAAACTGTTTTTT.

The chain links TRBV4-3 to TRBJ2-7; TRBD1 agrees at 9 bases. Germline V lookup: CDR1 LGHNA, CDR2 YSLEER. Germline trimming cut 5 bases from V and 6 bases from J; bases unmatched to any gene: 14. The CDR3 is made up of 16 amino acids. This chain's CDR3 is CASSAGADRGTGEQYF. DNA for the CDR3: TGCGCCAGCAGCGCCGGGGCGGACAGGGGAACTGGCGAGCAGTACTTC.

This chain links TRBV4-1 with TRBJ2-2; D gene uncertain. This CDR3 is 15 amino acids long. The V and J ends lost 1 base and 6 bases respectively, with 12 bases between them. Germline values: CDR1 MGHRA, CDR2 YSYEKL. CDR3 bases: TGCGCCAGCAGCCAAGGATATATCCGGTCCGGGGAGCTGTTTTTT. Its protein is CASSQGYIRSGELFF.

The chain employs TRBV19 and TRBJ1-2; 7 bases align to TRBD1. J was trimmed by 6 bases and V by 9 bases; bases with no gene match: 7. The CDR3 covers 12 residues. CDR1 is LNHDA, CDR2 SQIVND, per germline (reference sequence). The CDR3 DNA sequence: TGTGCCAGCTGGAGGACAGGCGATGGCTACACCTTC. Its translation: CASWRTGDGYTF.

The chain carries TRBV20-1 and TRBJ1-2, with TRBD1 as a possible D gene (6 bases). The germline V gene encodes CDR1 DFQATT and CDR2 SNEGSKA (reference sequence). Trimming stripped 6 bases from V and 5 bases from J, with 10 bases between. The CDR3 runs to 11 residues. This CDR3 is CSAPGQYGYTF. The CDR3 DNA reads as TGCAGTGCCCCTGGACAGTATGGCTACACCTTC.

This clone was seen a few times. The CDR3: CASSNPRDSYEQYF. CDR3 nucleotide sequence: TGTGCCAGCAGCAATCCCAGGGACAGCTACGAGCAGTACTTC. The chain recombines TRBV21-1 with TRBJ2-7; TRBD1 is taken as the D call from the table, unchecked against the DNA. TRBV21-1 is reported as a pseudogene. CDR3 length: 14 residues.

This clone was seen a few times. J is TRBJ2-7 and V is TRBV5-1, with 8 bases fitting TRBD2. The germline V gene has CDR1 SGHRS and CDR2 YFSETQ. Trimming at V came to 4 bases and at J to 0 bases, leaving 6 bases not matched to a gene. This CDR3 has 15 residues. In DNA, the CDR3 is TGCGCCAGCAGCGTGACTAGCGTCAGCTCCTACGAGCAGTACTTC. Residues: CASSVTSVSSYEQYF.

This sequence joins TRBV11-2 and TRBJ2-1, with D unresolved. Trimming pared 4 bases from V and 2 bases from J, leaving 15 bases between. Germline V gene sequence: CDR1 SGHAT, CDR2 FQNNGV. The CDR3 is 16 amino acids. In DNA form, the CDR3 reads TGTGCCAGCAGCTCGACACCTTCTCTAACCTACAATGAGCAGTTCTTC. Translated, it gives CASSSTPSLTYNEQFF.

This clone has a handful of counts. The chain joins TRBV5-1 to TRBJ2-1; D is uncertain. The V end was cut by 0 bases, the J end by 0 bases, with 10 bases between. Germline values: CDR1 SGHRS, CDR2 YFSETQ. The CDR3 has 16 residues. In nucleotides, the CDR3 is TGCGCCAGCAGCTTGGGGTCCCCACTCTCCTACAATGAGCAGTTCTTC. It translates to CASSLGSPLSYNEQFF.

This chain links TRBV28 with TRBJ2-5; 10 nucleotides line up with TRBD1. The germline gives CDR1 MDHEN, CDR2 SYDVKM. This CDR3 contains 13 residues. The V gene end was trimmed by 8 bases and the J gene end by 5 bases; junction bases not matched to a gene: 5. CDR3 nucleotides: TGTGCCAGCTGGGGACAGGGGAGGGAGACCCAGTACTTC. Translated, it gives CASWGQGRETQYF.

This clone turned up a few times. The CDR3 nucleotides are TGTGCCAGCGGCTCAGGTGGACCCCTCCACTTT. It is translated as CASGSGGPLHF. The genes are TRBV25-1 and TRBJ1-6; D is uncertain. The germline V gene encodes CDR1 MGHDK and CDR2 SYGVNS. CDR3 length equals 11 residues. The ends were cut back, 8 bases at V and 12 bases at J, with 11 bases in the middle.

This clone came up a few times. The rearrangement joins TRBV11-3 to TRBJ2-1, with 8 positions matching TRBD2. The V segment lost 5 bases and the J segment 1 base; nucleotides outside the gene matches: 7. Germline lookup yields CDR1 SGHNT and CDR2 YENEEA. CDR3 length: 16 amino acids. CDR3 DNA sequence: TGTGCCAGCAGCGGATTAGCGGGACGTTCCTACAATGAGCAGTTCTTC. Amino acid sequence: CASSGLAGRSYNEQFF.

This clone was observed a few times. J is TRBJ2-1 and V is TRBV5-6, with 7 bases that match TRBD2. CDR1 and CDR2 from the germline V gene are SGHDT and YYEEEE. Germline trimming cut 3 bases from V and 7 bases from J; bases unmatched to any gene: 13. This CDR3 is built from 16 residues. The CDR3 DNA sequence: TGTGCCAGCAGCTCAGGGTGGGGAGGGCCCAAGAATGAGCAGTTCTTC. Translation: CASSSGWGGPKNEQFF.

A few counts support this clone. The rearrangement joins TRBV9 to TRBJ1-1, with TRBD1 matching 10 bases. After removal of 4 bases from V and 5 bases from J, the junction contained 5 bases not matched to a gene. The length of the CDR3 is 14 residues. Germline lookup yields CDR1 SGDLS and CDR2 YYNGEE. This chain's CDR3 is CASSPGTGETEAFF. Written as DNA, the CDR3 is TGTGCCAGCAGCCCAGGGACAGGGGAAACTGAAGCTTTCTTT. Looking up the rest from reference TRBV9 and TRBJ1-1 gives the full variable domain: DSGVTQTPKHLITATGQRVTLRCSPRSGDLSVYWYQQSLDQGLQFLIQYYNGEERAKGNILERFSAQQFPDLHSELNLSSLELGDSALYFCASSPGTGETEAFFGQGTRLTVV.

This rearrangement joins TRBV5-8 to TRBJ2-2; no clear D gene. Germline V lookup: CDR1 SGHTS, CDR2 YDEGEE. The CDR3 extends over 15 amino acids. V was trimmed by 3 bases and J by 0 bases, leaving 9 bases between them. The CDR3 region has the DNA TGTGCCAGCAGCTCTGGGCTGACGAACACCGGGGAGCTGTTTTTT. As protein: CASSSGLTNTGELFF.

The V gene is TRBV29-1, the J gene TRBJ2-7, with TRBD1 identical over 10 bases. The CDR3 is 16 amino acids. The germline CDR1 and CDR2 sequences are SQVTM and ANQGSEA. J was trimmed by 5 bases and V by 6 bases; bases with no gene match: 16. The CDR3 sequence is CSVVPLGQGSMNEQYF. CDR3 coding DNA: TGCAGCGTCGTGCCTCTGGGACAGGGGTCGATGAACGAGCAGTACTTC.

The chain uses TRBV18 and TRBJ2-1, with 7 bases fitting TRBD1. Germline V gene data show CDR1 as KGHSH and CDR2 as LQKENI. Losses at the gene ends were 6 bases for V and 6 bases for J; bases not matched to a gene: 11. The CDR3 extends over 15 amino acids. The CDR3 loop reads CASSRDSLGGNEQFF. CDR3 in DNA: TGTGCCAGCTCCCGGGACAGTTTAGGGGGCAATGAGCAGTTCTTC.

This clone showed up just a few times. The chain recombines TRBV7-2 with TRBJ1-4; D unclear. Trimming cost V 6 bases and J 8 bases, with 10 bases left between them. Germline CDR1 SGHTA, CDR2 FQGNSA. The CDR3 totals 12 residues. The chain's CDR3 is CASSSPQEKLFF. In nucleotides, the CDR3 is TGTGCCAGCAGTTCCCCCCAGGAAAAACTGTTTTTT.

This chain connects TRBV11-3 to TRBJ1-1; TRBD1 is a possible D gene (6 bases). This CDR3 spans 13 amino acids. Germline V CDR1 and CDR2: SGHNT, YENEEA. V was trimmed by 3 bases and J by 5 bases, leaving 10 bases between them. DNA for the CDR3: TGTGCCAGCAGCTTCCGAGGGGGTACTGAAGCTTTCTTT. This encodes CASSFRGGTEAFF.

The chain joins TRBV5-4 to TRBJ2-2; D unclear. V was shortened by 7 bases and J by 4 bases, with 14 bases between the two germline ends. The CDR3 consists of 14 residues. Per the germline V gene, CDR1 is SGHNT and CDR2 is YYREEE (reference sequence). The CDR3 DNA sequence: TGTGCCAGCGGCGAACAGAGAGCCACCGGGGAGCTGTTTTTT. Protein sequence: CASGEQRATGELFF.